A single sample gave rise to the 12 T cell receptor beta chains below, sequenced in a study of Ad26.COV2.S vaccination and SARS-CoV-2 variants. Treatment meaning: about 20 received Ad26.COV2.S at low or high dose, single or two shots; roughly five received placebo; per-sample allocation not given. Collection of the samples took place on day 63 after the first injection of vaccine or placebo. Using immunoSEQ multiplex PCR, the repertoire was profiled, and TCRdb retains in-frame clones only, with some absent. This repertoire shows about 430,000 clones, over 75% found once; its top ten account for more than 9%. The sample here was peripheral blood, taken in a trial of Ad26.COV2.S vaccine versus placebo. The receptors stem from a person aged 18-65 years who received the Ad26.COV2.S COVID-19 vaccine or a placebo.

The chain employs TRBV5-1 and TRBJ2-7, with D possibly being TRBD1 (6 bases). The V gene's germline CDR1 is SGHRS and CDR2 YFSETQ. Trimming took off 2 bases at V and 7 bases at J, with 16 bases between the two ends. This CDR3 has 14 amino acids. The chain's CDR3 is CASSFYRVSEEQYF. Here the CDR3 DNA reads TGCGCCAGCAGCTTCTACAGGGTATCGGAAGAGCAGTACTTC.

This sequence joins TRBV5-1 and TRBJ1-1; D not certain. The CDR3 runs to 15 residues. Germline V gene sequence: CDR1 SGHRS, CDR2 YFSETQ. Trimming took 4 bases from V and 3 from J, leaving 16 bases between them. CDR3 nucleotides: TGCGCCAGCAGCCAAACGGGAGAGCGGTACACTGAAGCTTTCTTT. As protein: CASSQTGERYTEAFF.

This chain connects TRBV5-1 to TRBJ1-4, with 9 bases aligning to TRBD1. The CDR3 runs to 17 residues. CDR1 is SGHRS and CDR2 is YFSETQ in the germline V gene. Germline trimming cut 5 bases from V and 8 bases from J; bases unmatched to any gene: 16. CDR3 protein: CASSPRTGEISGEKLFF. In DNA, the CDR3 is TGCGCCAGCAGTCCTCGGACAGGGGAAATTTCCGGGGAAAAACTGTTTTTT.

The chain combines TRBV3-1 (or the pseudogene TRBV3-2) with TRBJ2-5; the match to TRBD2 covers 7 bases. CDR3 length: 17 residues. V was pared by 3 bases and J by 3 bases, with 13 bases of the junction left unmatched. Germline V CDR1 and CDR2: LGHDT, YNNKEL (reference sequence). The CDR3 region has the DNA TGTGCCAGCAGCCAGATCCTCGTGGGGCTAGCGGAAGAGACCCAGTACTTC. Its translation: CASSQILVGLAEETQYF.

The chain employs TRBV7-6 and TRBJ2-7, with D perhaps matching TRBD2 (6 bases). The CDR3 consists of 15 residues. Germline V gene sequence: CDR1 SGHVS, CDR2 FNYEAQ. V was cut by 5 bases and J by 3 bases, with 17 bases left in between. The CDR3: CASSPTRDGFYEQYF. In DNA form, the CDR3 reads TGTGCCAGCAGCCCGACGCGGGACGGCTTCTACGAGCAGTACTTC.

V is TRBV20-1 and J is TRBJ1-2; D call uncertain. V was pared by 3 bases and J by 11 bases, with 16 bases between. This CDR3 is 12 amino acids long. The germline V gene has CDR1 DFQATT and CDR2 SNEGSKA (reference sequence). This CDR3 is CSASSRVTTYTF. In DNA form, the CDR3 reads TGCAGTGCTAGTTCCCGGGTTACAACTTACACCTTC.

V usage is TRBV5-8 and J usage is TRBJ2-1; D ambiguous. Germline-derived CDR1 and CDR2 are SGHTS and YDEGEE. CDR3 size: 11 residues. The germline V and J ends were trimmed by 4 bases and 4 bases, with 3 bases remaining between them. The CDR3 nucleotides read TGTGCCAGCAGCGCTTACAATGAGCAGTTCTTC. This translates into CASSAYNEQFF.

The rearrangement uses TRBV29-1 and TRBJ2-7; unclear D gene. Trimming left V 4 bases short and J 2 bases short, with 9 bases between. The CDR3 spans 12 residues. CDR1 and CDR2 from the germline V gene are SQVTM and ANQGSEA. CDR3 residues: CSVGGPPYEQYF. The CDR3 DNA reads TGCAGCGTTGGGGGTCCGCCCTACGAGCAGTACTTC.

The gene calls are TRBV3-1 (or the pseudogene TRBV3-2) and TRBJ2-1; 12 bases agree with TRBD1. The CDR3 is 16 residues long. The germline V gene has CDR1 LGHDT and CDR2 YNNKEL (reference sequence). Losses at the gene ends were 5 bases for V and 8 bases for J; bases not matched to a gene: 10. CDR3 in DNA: TGTGCCAGCAGCTCGGGACAGGGGGCGCGTCTCGATGAGCAGTTCTTC. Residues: CASSSGQGARLDEQFF.

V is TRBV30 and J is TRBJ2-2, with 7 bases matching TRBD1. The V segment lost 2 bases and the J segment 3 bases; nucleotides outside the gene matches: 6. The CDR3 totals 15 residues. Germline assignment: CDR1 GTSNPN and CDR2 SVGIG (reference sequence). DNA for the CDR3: TGTGCCTGGAGTCAACAGGGGTTATACACCGGGGAGCTGTTTTTT. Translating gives CAWSQQGLYTGELFF. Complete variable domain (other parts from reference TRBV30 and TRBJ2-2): SQTIHQWPATLVQPVGSPLSLECTVEGTSNPNLYWYRQAAGRGLQLLFYSVGIGQISSEVPQNLSASRPQDRQFILSSKKLLLSDSGFYLCAWSQQGLYTGELFFGEGSRLTVL.

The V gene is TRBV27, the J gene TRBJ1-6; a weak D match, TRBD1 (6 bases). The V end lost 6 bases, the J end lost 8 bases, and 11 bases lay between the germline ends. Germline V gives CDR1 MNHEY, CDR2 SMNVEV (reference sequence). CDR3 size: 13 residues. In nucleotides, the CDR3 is TGTGCCAGCAGGATTAACAGGGATTCACCCCTCCACTTT. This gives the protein CASRINRDSPLHF.

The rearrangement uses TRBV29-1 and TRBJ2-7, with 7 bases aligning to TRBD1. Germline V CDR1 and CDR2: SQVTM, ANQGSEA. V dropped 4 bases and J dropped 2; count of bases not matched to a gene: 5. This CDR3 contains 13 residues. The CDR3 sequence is CSVARQGTYEQYF. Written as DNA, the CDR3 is TGCAGCGTTGCCCGACAGGGAACCTACGAGCAGTACTTC.